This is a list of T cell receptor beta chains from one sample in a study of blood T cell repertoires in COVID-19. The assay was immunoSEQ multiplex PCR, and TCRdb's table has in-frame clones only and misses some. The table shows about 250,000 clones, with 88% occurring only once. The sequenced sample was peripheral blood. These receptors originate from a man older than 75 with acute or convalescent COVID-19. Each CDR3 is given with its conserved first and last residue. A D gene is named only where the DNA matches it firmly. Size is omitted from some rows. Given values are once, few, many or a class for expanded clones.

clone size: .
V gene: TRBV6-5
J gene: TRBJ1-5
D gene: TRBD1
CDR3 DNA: TGTGCCAGCAGCGGACAGGCGGGTCAGCCCCAGCATTTT
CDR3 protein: CASSGQAGQPQHF

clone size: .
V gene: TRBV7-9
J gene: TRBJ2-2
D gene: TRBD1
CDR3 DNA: TGTGCCAGCAGCTTAGCGCTCGGGACAGTCGGGGAGCTGTTTTTT
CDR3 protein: CASSLALGTVGELFF

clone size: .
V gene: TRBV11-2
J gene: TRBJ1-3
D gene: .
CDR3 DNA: TGTGCCAGCAGCTCACTAGGGGGAGGAAACACCATATATTTT
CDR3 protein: CASSSLGGGNTIYF

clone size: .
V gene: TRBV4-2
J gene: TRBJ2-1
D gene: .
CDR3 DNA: TGTGCCAGCAGCCTTGACTCGAACAATGAGCAGTTCTTC
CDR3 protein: CASSLDSNNEQFF

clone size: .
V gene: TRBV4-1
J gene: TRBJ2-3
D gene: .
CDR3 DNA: TGCGCCAGCAGCCAAGATCCCAGCGGGAGCACAGATACGCAGTATTTT
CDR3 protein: CASSQDPSGSTDTQYF

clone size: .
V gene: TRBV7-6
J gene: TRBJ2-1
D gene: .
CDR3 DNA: TGTGCCAGCAGCTTACAGGGCCTTATTACCAATGAGCAGTTCTTC
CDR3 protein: CASSLQGLITNEQFF

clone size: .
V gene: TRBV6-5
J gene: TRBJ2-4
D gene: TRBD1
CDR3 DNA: TGTGCCAGCAGTCCACAGGGGGTAGCCAAAAACATTCAGTACTTC
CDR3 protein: CASSPQGVAKNIQYF

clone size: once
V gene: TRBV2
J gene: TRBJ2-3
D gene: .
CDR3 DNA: TGTGCCAGCAGTGAAGTGGGAGTCGAAGCAGATACGCAGTATTTT
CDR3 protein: CASSEVGVEADTQYF

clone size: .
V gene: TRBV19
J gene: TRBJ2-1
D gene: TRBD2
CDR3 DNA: TGTGCCACCAGACTAGCGGGAGATCGGCGGAACAATGAGCAGTTCTTC
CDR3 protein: CATRLAGDRRNNEQFF

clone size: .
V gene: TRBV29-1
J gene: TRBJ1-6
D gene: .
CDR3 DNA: TGCAGCGTGAAAGAGGCTGCAAATTCACCCCTCCACTTT
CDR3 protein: CSVKEAANSPLHF

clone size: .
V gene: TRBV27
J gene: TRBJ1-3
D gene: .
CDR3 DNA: TGTGCCAGCAGGAGTCCTGGAAACACCATATATTTT
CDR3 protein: CASRSPGNTIYF

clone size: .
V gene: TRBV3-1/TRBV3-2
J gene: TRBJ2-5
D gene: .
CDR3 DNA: TGTGCCAGCAGCCAAGTGAGGACAGCGGAGACCCAGTACTTC
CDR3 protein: CASSQVRTAETQYF

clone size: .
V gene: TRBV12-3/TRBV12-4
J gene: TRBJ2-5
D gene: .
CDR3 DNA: TGTGCCAGCAGTTTAAACACACAAGAGACCCAGTACTTC
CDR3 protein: CASSLNTQETQYF

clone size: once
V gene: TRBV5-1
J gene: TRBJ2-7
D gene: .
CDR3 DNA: TGCGCCAGCAGCTTTGAGCAGGTCCCCTACGAGCAGTACTTC
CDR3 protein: CASSFEQVPYEQYF

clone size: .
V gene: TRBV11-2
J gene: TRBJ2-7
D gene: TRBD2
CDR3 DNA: TGTGCCAGCAGCTTAGTCTCAGGACTAGCGGGGCTCGAGCAGTACTTC
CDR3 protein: CASSLVSGLAGLEQYF

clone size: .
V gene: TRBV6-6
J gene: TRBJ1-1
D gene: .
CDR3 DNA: TGTGCCAGCAGTTTATCTTCTGAAGCTTTCTTT
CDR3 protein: CASSLSSEAFF

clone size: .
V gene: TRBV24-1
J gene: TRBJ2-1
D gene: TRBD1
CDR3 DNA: TGTGCCACCAGTGCTCAGGGGGCCCCCTACAATGAGCAGTTCTTC
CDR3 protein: CATSAQGAPYNEQFF

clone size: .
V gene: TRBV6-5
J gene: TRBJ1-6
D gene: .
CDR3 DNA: TGTGCCAGCAGCCGACGGTTGGAGGATTCACCCCTCCACTTT
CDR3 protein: CASSRRLEDSPLHF

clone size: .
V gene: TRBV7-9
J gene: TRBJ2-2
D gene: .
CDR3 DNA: TGTGCCACTAAGACCGGGACACCGAACACCGGGGAGCTGTTTTTT
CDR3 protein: CATKTGTPNTGELFF

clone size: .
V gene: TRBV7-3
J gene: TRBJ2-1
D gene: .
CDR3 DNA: TGTGCCAGCAGCTTAAAATTTAAAAATGAGCAGTTCTTC
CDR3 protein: CASSLKFKNEQFF

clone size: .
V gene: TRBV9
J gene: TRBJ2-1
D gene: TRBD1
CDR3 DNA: TGTGCCAGCAGCGTCAGGACAGGGGTTAACAATGAGCAGTTCTTC
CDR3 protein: CASSVRTGVNNEQFF

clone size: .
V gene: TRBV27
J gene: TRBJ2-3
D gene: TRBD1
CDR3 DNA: TGTGCCAGCAGTTTGAGACAGGGGGCGCGATTAGATACGCAGTATTTT
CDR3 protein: CASSLRQGARLDTQYF

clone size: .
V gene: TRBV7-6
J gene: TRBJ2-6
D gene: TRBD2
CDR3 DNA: TGTGCCAGCAGCTTCGCCGGGGGGAAGGGGGCCAACGTCCTGACTTTC
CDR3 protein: CASSFAGGKGANVLTF

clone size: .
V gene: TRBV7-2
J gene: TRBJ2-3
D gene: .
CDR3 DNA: TGTGCCAGCAGACCCGAGTACACAGATACGCAGTATTTT
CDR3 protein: CASRPEYTDTQYF

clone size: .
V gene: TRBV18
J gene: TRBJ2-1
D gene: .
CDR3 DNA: TGTGCCAGCTCACTCCGGACTACTGGTGGGTACAATGAGCAGTTCTTC
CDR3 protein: CASSLRTTGGYNEQFF

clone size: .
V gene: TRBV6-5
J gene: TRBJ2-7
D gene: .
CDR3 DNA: TGTGCCAGCAGTTCCTACCCGGGCGGGACCTACGAGCAGTACTTC
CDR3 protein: CASSSYPGGTYEQYF

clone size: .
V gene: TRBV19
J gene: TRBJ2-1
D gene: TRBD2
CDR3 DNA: TGTGCCAGTAGTATAATAAGCGGGAGTCACAATGAGCAGTTCTTC
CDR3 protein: CASSIISGSHNEQFF

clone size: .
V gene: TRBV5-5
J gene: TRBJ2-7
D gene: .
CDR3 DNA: TGTGCCAGCAGCAATATGGAGGGGGCAGGCTACGAGCAGTACTTC
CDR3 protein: CASSNMEGAGYEQYF

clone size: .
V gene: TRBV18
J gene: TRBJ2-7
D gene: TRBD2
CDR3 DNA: TGTGCCAGCTCACCCAACGCGTTGCTGGCGGGAGGGTCCTACGAGCAGTACTTC
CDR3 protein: CASSPNALLAGGSYEQYF

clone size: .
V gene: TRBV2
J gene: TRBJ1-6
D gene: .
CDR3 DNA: TGTGCCAGCAGTGAAGGGGACGGGAGCTCCTATAATTCACCCCTCCACTTT
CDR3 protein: CASSEGDGSSYNSPLHF

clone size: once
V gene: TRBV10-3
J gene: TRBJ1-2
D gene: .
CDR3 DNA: TGTGCCTCCGGGGAGGGACGAGGCTACACCTTC
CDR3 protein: CASGEGRGYTF

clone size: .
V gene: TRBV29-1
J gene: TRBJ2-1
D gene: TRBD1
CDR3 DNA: TGCAGCGTTGAAAGTCTATGGGGACAGGTACCTAATGAGCAGTTCTTC
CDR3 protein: CSVESLWGQVPNEQFF

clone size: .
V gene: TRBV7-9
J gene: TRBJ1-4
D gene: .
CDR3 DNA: TGTGCCAGCAGCTCCGTTGGGGGCCTTAATGAAAAACTGTTTTTT
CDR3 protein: CASSSVGGLNEKLFF

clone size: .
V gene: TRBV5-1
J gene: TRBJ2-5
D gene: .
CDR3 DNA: TGCGCCAGCAGCTTGGCGGACAGACAAGAGACCCAGTACTTC
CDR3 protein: CASSLADRQETQYF

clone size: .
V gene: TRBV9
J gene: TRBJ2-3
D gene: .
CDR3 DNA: TGTGCCAGCAGCGTAGTTAGTACAGATACGCAGTATTTT
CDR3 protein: CASSVVSTDTQYF

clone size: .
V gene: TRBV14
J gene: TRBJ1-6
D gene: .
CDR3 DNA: TGTGCCAGCAGCCAGGGAAGCGGCAACTTACCCCTCCACTTT
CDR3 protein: CASSQGSGNLPLHF

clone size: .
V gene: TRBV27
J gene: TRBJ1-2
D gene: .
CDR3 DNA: TGTGCCAGCAGTTTATCGAGCCGGCTAGGTGGCTACACCTTC
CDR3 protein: CASSLSSRLGGYTF

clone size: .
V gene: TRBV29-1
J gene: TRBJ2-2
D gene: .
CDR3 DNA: TGCAGCGTTGGGAGCGCGTCTGGGGAGCTGTTTTTT
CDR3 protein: CSVGSASGELFF

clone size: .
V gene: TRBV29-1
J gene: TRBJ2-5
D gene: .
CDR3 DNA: TGCAGCGTTGGAGGAGAGACCCAGTACTTC
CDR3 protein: CSVGGETQYF

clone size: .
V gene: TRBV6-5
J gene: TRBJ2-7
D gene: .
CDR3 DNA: TGTGCCAGCAGCCCCGGTGGTAGCGGAACCTACGAGCAGTACTTC
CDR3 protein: CASSPGGSGTYEQYF

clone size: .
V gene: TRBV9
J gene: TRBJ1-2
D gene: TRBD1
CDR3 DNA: TGTGCCAGCAGCGCAACAGGGGGCGAAAGGAATGGCTACACCTTC
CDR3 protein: CASSATGGERNGYTF

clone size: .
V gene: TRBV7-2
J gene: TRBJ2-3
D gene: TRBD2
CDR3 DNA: TGTGCCAGCAGCCCTCCGGGACTAGCGGGCACAGATACGCAGTATTTT
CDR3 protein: CASSPPGLAGTDTQYF

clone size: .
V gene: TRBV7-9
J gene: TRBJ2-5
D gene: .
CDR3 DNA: TGTGCCAGCAGCTTAACAACAGGGCAGGGTCTCGGTGCGGAGACCCAGTACTTC
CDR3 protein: CASSLTTGQGLGAETQYF

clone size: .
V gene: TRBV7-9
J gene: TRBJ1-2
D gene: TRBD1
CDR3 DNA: TGTGCCAGCGGACAGGCCACTAACTATGGCTACACCTTC
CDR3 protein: CASGQATNYGYTF

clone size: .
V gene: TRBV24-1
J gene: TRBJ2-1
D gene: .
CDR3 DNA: TGTGCCACCAGTGACCGGACAGATCCCCCCCACAATGAGCAGTTCTTC
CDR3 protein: CATSDRTDPPHNEQFF

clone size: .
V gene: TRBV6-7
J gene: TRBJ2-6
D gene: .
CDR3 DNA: TGTGCCAGCAGTCCGACGACAGGATGCTCTGGGGCCAACGTCCTGACTTTC
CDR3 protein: CASSPTTGCSGANVLTF

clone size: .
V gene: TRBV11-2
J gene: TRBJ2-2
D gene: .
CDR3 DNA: TGTGCCTCGCCGTTTGAGGGGGAGAACACCGGGGAGCTGTTTTTT
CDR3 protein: CASPFEGENTGELFF

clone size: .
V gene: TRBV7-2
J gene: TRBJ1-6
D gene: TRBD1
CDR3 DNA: TGTGCCAGCAGCCAGGGACAGGTGACAGGTCCCCTCCACTTT
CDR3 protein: CASSQGQVTGPLHF

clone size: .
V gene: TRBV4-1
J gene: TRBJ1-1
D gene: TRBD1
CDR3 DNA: TGCGCCAGCAGCCAAGTTGCCGGACAGGGCCACACTGAAGCTTTCTTT
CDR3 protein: CASSQVAGQGHTEAFF

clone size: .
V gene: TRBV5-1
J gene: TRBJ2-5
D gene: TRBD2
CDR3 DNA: TGCGCCAGCAGCGGATGGACTAGCGGGGATAAGACCCAGTACTTC
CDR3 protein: CASSGWTSGDKTQYF

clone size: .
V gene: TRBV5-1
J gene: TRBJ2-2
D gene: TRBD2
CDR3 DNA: TGCGCCAGCAGCGTAGCGGGAGGAGGCACCGGGGAGCTGTTTTTT
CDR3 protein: CASSVAGGGTGELFF

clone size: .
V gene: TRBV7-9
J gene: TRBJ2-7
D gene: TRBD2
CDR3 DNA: TGTGCCAGCAGCTTGAGTAGCGGGAGGGCCTCGGACGAGCAGTACTTC
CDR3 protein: CASSLSSGRASDEQYF

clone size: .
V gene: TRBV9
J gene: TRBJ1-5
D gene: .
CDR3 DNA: TGTGCCAGCAGCCCCCGGGAGGGGGATCGACAGCCCCAGCATTTT
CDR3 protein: CASSPREGDRQPQHF